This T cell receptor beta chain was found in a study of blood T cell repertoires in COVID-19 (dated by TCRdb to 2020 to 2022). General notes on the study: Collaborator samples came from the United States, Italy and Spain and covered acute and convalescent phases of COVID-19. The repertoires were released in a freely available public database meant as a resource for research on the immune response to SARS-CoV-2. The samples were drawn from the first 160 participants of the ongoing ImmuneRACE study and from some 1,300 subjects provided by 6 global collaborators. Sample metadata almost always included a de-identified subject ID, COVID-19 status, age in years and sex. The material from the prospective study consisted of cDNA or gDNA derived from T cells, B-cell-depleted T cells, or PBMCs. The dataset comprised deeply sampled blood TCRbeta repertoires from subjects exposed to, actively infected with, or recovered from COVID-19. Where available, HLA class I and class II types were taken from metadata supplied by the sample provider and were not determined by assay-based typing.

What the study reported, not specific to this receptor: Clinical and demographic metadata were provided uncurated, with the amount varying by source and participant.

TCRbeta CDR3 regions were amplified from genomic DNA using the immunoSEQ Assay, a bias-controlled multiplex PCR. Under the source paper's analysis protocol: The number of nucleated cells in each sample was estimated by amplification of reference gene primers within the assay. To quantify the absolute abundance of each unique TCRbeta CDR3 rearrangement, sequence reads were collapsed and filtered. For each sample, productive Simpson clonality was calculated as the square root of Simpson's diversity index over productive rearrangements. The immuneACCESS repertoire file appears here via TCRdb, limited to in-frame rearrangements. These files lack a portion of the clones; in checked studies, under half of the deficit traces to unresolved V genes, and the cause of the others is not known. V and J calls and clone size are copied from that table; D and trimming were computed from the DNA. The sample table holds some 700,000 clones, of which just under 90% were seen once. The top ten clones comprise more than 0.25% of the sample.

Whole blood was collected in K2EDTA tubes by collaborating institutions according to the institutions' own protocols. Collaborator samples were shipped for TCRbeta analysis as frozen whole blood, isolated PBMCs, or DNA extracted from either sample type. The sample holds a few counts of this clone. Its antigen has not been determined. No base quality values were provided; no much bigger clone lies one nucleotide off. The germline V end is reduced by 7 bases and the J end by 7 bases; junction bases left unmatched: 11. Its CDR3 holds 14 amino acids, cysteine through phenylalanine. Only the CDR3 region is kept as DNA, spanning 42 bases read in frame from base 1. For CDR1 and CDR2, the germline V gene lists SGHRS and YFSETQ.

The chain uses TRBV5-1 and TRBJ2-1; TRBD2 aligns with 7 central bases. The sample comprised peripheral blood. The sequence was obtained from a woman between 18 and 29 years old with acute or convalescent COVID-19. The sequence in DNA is TGCGCCAGCCAGAGCGGGGCCCCTGGGAATGAGCAGTTCTTC. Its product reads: CASQSGAPGNEQFF. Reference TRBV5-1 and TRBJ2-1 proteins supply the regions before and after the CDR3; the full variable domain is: KAGVTQTPRYLIKTRGQQVTLSCSPISGHRSVSWYQQTPGQGLQFLFEYFSETQRNKGNFPGRFSGRQFSNSRSEMNVSTLELGDSALYLCASQSGAPGNEQFFGPGTRLTVL.